This is a list of T cell receptor beta chains from one sample in a study of cytomegalovirus exposure and HLA in healthy donors. Assay used: immunoSEQ multiplex PCR; TCRdb lists only in-frame clones, some missing. The sample holds roughly 120,000 clones, under 80% seen once. Sequenced input: PBMCs. The receptor source for this set is a woman in her sixties or seventies in good health and CMV-seropositive. CDR3s include the opening cysteine and the closing phenylalanine or tryptophan. The order of the fields is clone size, V gene, CDR3 protein. Not every row has a clone size; where given, it reads once, few, many or a size class.

>NA|TRBV5-1
CASSLARTGDEQYF
>NA|TRBV5-1
CASSLSGEQFF
>few|TRBV29-1
CSAMTADRSYEQYF
>NA|TRBV5-8
CASALNPHNEKLFF
>NA|TRBV15
CATSSPRGSVAKNSQYF
>NA|TRBV13
CASSLTTGKEKLFF
>once|TRBV6-6
CASSYDSGGISNGYTF
>NA|TRBV5-1
CASSLLRGNTEAFF
>NA|TRBV2
CAGGQFIYEQYF
>NA|TRBV6-1
CASSEAEREGYEQYF
>few|TRBV6-1
CASRRDRSMNTEAFF
>NA|TRBV9
CASSVGTVETQYF
>NA|TRBV2
CASRPTGAGSYEQYF
>NA|TRBV2
CASSDWGGNQPQHF
>NA|TRBV5-6
CASSASGRGYNEQFF
>NA|TRBV7-8
CASSLAIGRKWYEQYF
>NA|TRBV7-9
CASSSGYNEQFF
>NA|TRBV19
CASRGRQGPTGELFF
>NA|TRBV5-4
CASSLTGSGMESYEQYF
>NA|TRBV5-1
CASSKGTNEETQYF
>NA|TRBV5-1
CASSLRIAVQETQYF
>NA|TRBV2
CASSEVANSYEQYF
>NA|TRBV2
CASSVWGEQFF
>NA|TRBV5-1
CASRLGSEAKNIQYF
>NA|TRBV4-1
CASSQFVGGYEQYF
>NA|TRBV30
CAWSVQQGAEAFF
>NA|TRBV5-1
CASSAWDSGPGGANVLTF
>once|TRBV6-1
CASSLTDKYQETQYF
>NA|TRBV11-3
CASSLRDSGFNEQFF
>NA|TRBV11-2
CASSRTGIEQYF
>NA|TRBV5-5
CASSLLTGPNEQFF
>NA|TRBV2
CASTPGTGSNEQYF
>few|TRBV9
CASSGRELVPFYEQYF
>NA|TRBV25-1
CASSWTGEMNTEAFF
>few|TRBV7-8
CASSATGTKGTEAFF
>NA|TRBV19
CASSMSLRFYNEQFF
>NA|TRBV27
CASRLQGAGEKLFF
>NA|TRBV18
CASSPAAGGTYNEQFF
>NA|TRBV7-9
CASSLRFATGFDSTEAFF
>NA|TRBV5-1
CASSLVGGGTQETQYF
>NA|TRBV6-5
CASRTGNYGYTF
>NA|TRBV19
CASSTGLAATYEQYF
>few|TRBV7-3
CASSLDRGPAFF
>NA|TRBV9
CASSASSRWAGGPGGANVLTF
>NA|TRBV19
CASSRDRDHEQYF
>NA|TRBV2
CASNGQGARNNQPQHF
>NA|TRBV11-3
CASSFAGADTQYF
>NA|TRBV4-2
CASSQAAGQGNSPLHF
>NA|TRBV27
CASSSNRGMGYTF
>NA|TRBV19
CASSIGDRGYGYTF
>NA|TRBV5-4
CASSLPRQNEAFF
>NA|TRBV7-9
CASSLLPADTQYF
>NA|TRBV11-3
CASITGTSGSESYNEQFF
>NA|TRBV7-2
CASSLIIRLSEQFF
>few|TRBV6-5
CASSYGRTAAYEQYF
>NA|TRBV27
CASSLNSLIAAYNEQFF
>few|TRBV2
CASSGLRETQYF
>NA|TRBV7-8
CASSHGVTQYF
>NA|TRBV5-4
CASSRGLAGGEETQYF
>few|TRBV30
CAWNRRRTSGRAGDTDTQYF